Below, 14 T cell receptor beta chains from the same sample are listed, as sequenced in a study of T cell changes during pregnancy in multiple sclerosis. Data came from immunoSEQ multiplex PCR; TCRdb stores just in-frame clones and leaves some out. The table has approximately 69,000 clones, around nine tenths seen once. The sequencing here drew on CD4+ T cells from peripheral blood mononuclear cells, taken in the third trimester of pregnancy. Source of these receptors: a female donor in good health, enrolled as a control in a pregnancy study.

The CDR3 sequence is CASSRPGQGSYEQYF. CDR3 coding DNA: TGTGCCAGCAGCCGGCCGGGACAGGGTTCGTACGAGCAGTACTTC. The chain has TRBV11-2 and TRBJ2-7; TRBD1 matches 9 bases. Germline CDR1 SGHAT, CDR2 FQNNGV. The V gene end was trimmed by 5 bases and the J gene end by 4 bases; junction bases not matched to a gene: 9. This CDR3 spans 15 amino acids. The full variable domain, with the rest looked up from reference TRBV11-2 and TRBJ2-7, is EAGVAQSPRYKIIEKRQSVAFWCNPISGHATLYWYQQILGQGPKLLIQFQNNGVVDDSQLPKDRFSAERLKGVDSTLKIQPAKLEDSAVYLCASSRPGQGSYEQYFGPGTRLTVT.

The chain joins TRBV4-1 to TRBJ2-5; TRBD2 matches 9 bases. The trim removed 0 bases at V and 3 bases at J, leaving 5 bases unmatched. Germline V lookup: CDR1 MGHRA, CDR2 YSYEKL. The CDR3 runs to 16 residues. DNA of the CDR3: TGCGCCAGCAGCCAAGATAGGGCTAGCGGGGAAGAGACCCAGTACTTC. It codes for CASSQDRASGEETQYF.

This chain connects TRBV4-2 to TRBJ2-1, with 8 bases lining up with TRBD2. Germline V gene lookup returns CDR1 LGHNA and CDR2 YNFKEQ. This CDR3 is built from 16 residues. Germline trimming cut 1 base from V and 2 bases from J; bases unmatched to any gene: 4. The CDR3 DNA reads TGTGCCAGCAGCCAAGGGCGGGGACTAGCCTACAATGAGCAGTTCTTC. It encodes CASSQGRGLAYNEQFF.

This chain connects TRBV29-1 to TRBJ1-3; D is perhaps TRBD1 (5 bases). CDR3 length: 14 amino acids. CDR1 and CDR2 (germline): SQVTM, ANQGSEA. The V and J ends lost 4 bases and 0 bases respectively, with 10 bases between them. The CDR3 loop is CSVATTASGNTIYF. The CDR3 region has the DNA TGCAGCGTTGCGACGACAGCCTCTGGAAACACCATATATTTT.

This chain connects TRBV4-3 to TRBJ1-2; tentative D call: TRBD1 (5 bases). Germline V gene sequence: CDR1 LGHNA, CDR2 YSLEER. The CDR3 runs 16 residues. V lost 4 bases and J lost 4, with 19 bases in between. This CDR3 is CASSPLGGANSYGYTF. The CDR3 DNA sequence: TGCGCCAGCAGCCCTTTGGGCGGGGCTAACAGCTATGGCTACACCTTC.

The V call is TRBV30, the J call TRBJ2-7; 7 bases match TRBD1. The CDR3 totals 13 residues. Trimming at V came to 2 bases and at J to 7 bases, leaving 8 bases not matched to a gene. Germline V gene data show CDR1 as GTSNPN and CDR2 as SVGIG (reference sequence). For the CDR3, the DNA is TGTGCCTGGAGTTATCTTCCGGGACAGGAGCAGTACTTC. Residues: CAWSYLPGQEQYF.

The rearrangement links TRBV13 to TRBJ2-1; 7 bases line up with TRBD2. CDR1 is PRHDT, CDR2 FYEKMQ, per germline (reference sequence). J lost 5 bases, V lost 4 bases, and 8 bases had no gene match. This CDR3 is built from 15 residues. This CDR3 is CASSYGGRVDNEQFF. CDR3 in DNA: TGTGCCAGCAGCTATGGAGGGAGGGTAGACAATGAGCAGTTCTTC.

Only one count was recorded for this clone. The chain recombines TRBV5-1 with TRBJ2-3, with TRBD1 matching 11 bases. V trimming: 0 bases; J trimming: 5 bases; junction bases outside the gene matches: 2. The CDR3 runs to 15 residues. CDR1 and CDR2 (germline): SGHRS, YFSETQ. CDR3 bases: TGCGCCAGCAGCTTGGAGGGACAGGGGGGAGATACGCAGTATTTT. This gives the protein CASSLEGQGGDTQYF.

This clone has a single count. This rearrangement joins TRBV29-1 to TRBJ2-4; D is possibly TRBD1 (6 bases). From germline, CDR1 is SQVTM and CDR2 ANQGSEA. V lost 5 bases and J lost 0, with 20 bases in between. The CDR3 spans 17 residues. As DNA, the CDR3 is TGCAGCGTTTACAAGGACAGAGGGCGACTAGCCAAAAACATTCAGTACTTC. As protein: CSVYKDRGRLAKNIQYF.

The genes are TRBV2 and TRBJ2-7, with D unclear. Deletions cut 10 bases from V and 0 bases from J, with 10 bases between. Germline CDR1 is SNHLY and CDR2 is FYNNEI. The CDR3 is 12 residues long. CDR3 sequence (DNA): TGTGCCACCTCCAAGAGCTCCTACGAGCAGTACTTC. Residues: CATSKSSYEQYF.

The chain combines TRBV7-3 with TRBJ1-2; TRBD1 is a possible D gene (6 bases). The CDR3 spans 14 residues. CDR1 and CDR2 from the germline V gene are SGHTA and FQGTGA. V lost 3 bases and J lost 0, with 8 bases in between. The CDR3 spells CASSFTGTNYGYTF. CDR3 bases: TGTGCCAGCAGCTTCACAGGGACTAACTATGGCTACACCTTC.

This clone was detected only once. The chain has TRBV19 and TRBJ1-2; D uncertain. Germline V gene sequence: CDR1 LNHDA, CDR2 SQIVND (reference sequence). V lost 2 bases to trimming and J lost 1 base, with 8 bases between them. There are 14 residues in the CDR3. This chain's CDR3 is CASSIRGNNYGYTF. The CDR3 DNA sequence: TGTGCCAGTAGTATAAGAGGTAATAACTATGGCTACACCTTC.

J is TRBJ2-5 and V is TRBV10-3, with 7 bases aligning to TRBD1. The CDR3 has 15 amino acids. The V segment lost 2 bases and the J segment 0 bases; nucleotides outside the gene matches: 3. Germline V gene sequence: CDR1 ENHRY, CDR2 SYGVKD. CDR3 sequence reads: CAISEGQAYQETQYF. Written as DNA, the CDR3 is TGTGCCATCAGTGAGGGACAGGCCTACCAAGAGACCCAGTACTTC.

This chain joins TRBV7-2 and TRBJ2-3; D not certain. The ends were cut back, 2 bases at V and 4 bases at J, with 10 bases in the middle. This CDR3 has 14 residues. Germline CDR1 is SGHTA and CDR2 is FQGNSA. CDR3 DNA sequence: TGTGCCAGCAGCTTAAACATTATGGCAGATACGCAGTATTTT. Encoded protein: CASSLNIMADTQYF.